Below, 13 T cell receptor beta chains from the same sample are listed, as sequenced in a study of shared clonotypes between healthy human individuals (dated by TCRdb to 2018 to 2020). Library method: the immunoSEQ multiplex PCR assay. Not all clones reach the TCRdb copy of this immuneACCESS table, which keeps in-frame sequences only. Checked studies attribute under half of the gap to unresolved V genes and leave the rest unexplained. The sample profile shows millions of clones; 90% to 95% of them were found once. The ten most abundant clones make up approximately 0.13% of the sample. Sample: naive CD4+ T cells sorted from blood. According to the study, the label for this sample's cell subset or site signals: CD45RA+ positively selected. These receptors all stem from a man aged 18-30 years in good health.

This clone was seen once. The chain links TRBV9 to TRBJ2-5; 10 bases line up with TRBD2. Germline V lookup: CDR1 SGDLS, CDR2 YYNGEE. This CDR3 is built from 17 residues. V lost 0 bases, J lost 5 bases, and 10 bases stayed unmatched. CDR3 DNA: TGTGCCAGCAGCGTAGATCCTAGCGGGGGATCGTTGGAGACCCAGTACTTC. Its translation: CASSVDPSGGSLETQYF.

The chain uses TRBV19 and TRBJ2-2; tentative D call: TRBD2 (5 bases). V was shortened by 8 bases and J by 0 bases, with 19 bases between the two germline ends. Per the germline V gene, CDR1 is LNHDA and CDR2 is SQIVND (reference sequence). The CDR3 length is 17 residues. The CDR3 DNA reads as TGTGCCAGTGGTGGCCTATCCCTAGCAGCGAACACCGGGGAGCTGTTTTTT. Translated: CASGGLSLAANTGELFF. Using reference TRBV19 and TRBJ2-2 for the parts outside the CDR3, the full variable domain is DGGITQSPKYLFRKEGQNVTLSCEQNLNHDAMYWYRQDPGQGLRLIYYSQIVNDFQKGDIAEGYSVSREKKESFPLTVTSAQKNPTAFYLCASGGLSLAANTGELFFGEGSRLTVL.

The chain joins TRBV5-6 to TRBJ1-3; D not resolved. Per germline, CDR1 SGHDT and CDR2 YYEEEE. The germline V and J ends were trimmed by 0 bases and 4 bases, with 14 bases remaining between them. This CDR3 region has 16 residues. CDR3 in amino acids: CASSLAGPAGGNTIYF. CDR3 DNA: TGTGCCAGCAGCTTGGCCGGCCCGGCGGGGGGAAACACCATATATTTT.

The V call is TRBV5-6, the J call TRBJ2-1, with no clear D. In germline, CDR1 is SGHDT, CDR2 YYEEEE. V shed 4 bases and J shed 6 bases, with 8 bases lying between them. This CDR3 is 12 amino acids long. In DNA, the CDR3 is TGTGCCAGCAGCACGACCATCAATGAGCAGTTCTTC. It encodes CASSTTINEQFF.

The chain carries TRBV7-2 and TRBJ2-7; 7 nucleotides match TRBD2. Germline assignment: CDR1 SGHTA and CDR2 FQGNSA. Losses at the gene ends were 4 bases for V and 2 bases for J; bases not matched to a gene: 5. The CDR3 covers 14 residues. The CDR3 bases are TGTGCCAGCAGCTCCGGGACTACCACCTACGAGCAGTACTTC. Its translation: CASSSGTTTYEQYF.

The rearrangement links TRBV19 to TRBJ1-6; perhaps TRBD1 as D (6 bases). The V end lost 6 bases, the J end lost 13 bases, and 16 bases lay between the germline ends. This CDR3 contains 13 residues. Germline V CDR1 and CDR2: LNHDA, SQIVND (reference sequence). The CDR3, as DNA: TGTGCCAGTAGATCGGGACAACAGGTCCCCCTCCACTTT. Its protein product is CASRSGQQVPLHF.

V gene TRBV10-1 combines with J gene TRBJ2-5; D unresolved. TRBJ2-7 matches the DNA end more closely, so the J call is doubtful. In germline, CDR1 is WNHNN, CDR2 SYGVQD (reference sequence). This CDR3 is 10 amino acids long. The DNA of the CDR3 is TGCGCCAACGGAAAAAACGAGCAGTACTTC. It is translated as CANGKNEQYF.

V is TRBV12-5 and J is TRBJ2-7; 7 nucleotides agree with TRBD1. The J segment lost 3 bases and the V segment lost 4 bases, leaving 12 bases of the junction unmatched. Germline V gene lookup returns CDR1 LGHNT and CDR2 FRNRAP. There are 16 residues in the CDR3. CDR3 nucleotides: TGTGCTAGTGGTTGGGCCCTAGACAGGGCGGTCTACGAGCAGTACTTC. This sequence encodes CASGWALDRAVYEQYF.

The chain joins TRBV6-5 to TRBJ2-7; TRBD2 agrees at 8 bases. Germline V gene lookup returns CDR1 MNHEY and CDR2 SVGAGI. This CDR3 is 15 amino acids long. V was clipped by 3 bases and J by 7 bases; unmatched bases: 11. The CDR3 reads CASSYSGYGRGEQYF. CDR3 DNA: TGTGCCAGCAGTTATTCAGGGTACGGGAGGGGAGAGCAGTACTTC.

The chain joins TRBV28 to TRBJ2-3; TRBD2 matches 9 bases. The CDR3 consists of 17 residues. The J segment lost 6 bases and the V segment lost 4 bases, leaving 14 bases of the junction unmatched. CDR1 MDHEN and CDR2 SYDVKM come from the germline V gene. CDR3 bases: TGTGCCAGCAGTTCTAGAACACTTACGCGGGGGGGCGATACGCAGTATTTT. Translation gives CASSSRTLTRGGDTQYF.

The chain links TRBV10-3 to TRBJ1-2; D perhaps matches TRBD1 (5 bases). Germline values: CDR1 ENHRY, CDR2 SYGVKD. This CDR3 is built from 12 residues. V was clipped by 7 bases and J by 4 bases, with 10 bases between them. CDR3 region: CAITRDGYGYTF. The CDR3 coding sequence is TGTGCCATCACTCGGGACGGCTATGGCTACACCTTC.

Worth noting for this clone: Other DNA sequences in the sample encode the same CDR3. V and J are TRBV5-1 and TRBJ2-5; 9 bases fit TRBD1. With 1 base clipped from V and 5 bases from J, the junction kept 6 bases outside the gene matches. The CDR3 runs to 15 residues. The germline CDR1 and CDR2 sequences are SGHRS and YFSETQ. The CDR3 sequence is CASSLSGQGRETQYF. The CDR3 nucleotides are TGCGCCAGCAGCTTGTCGGGACAGGGCAGGGAGACCCAGTACTTC.

As for this clone: Other DNA sequences in the same sample also yield this CDR3. The V and J genes are TRBV6-5 and TRBJ1-2; D is perhaps TRBD1 (6 bases). The CDR3 is made up of 15 amino acids. Trimming removed 0 bases at V and 4 bases at J, with 12 bases between. The V gene's germline CDR1 is MNHEY and CDR2 SVGAGI. The CDR3 nucleotides read TGTGCCAGCAGTTACTCCCTGCAGGGGAGCTATGGCTACACCTTC. This codes for CASSYSLQGSYGYTF.